Reported below is one T cell receptor (beta chain). What it recognizes is unknown. The data are from a study of T cell responses to AZD1222 COVID-19 vaccine. Points from the study as a whole: Spike-specific TCR breadth and depth went up after people got two AZD1222 doses. The number of AZD1222 recipients seropositive at baseline was only 6 or 7. Repertoire samples came only from after the peak T cell response.

Germline CDR1 and CDR2: MNHEY and SVGAGI. The CDR3 extends over 14 amino acids. Deletions cut 7 bases from V and 2 bases from J, with 14 bases between. The assay was immunoSEQ multiplex PCR, and TCRdb's table has in-frame clones only and misses some. The sample includes some 130,000 clones, roughly 91% seen only once; the top ten take around 1%. The rearrangement links TRBV6-5 to TRBJ1-1; D is ambiguous. The sequence was obtained from an adult who received the AZD1222 COVID-19 vaccine. The sequencing here drew on peripheral blood, taken 28 days after the second AZD1222 dose. DNA of the CDR3: TGTGCCAGCAAGATTAACACCCAAAACACTGAAGCTTTCTTT. Translating gives CASKINTQNTEAFF.